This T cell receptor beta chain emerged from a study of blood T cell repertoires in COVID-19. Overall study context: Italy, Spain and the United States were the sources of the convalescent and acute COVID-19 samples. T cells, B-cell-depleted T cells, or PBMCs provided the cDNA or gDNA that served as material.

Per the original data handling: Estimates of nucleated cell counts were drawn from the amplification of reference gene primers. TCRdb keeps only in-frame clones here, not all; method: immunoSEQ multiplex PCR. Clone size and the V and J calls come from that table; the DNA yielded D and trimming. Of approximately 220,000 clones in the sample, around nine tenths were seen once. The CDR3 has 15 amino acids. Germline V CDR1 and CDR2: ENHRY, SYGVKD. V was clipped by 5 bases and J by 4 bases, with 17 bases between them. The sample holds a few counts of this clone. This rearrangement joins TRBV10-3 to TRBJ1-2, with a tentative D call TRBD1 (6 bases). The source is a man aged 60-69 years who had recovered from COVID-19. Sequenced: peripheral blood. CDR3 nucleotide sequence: TGTGCCATCAGTCCCGGGCCGGGACACCTCTATGGCTACACCTTC. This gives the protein CAISPGPGHLYGYTF.